What follows are 25 T cell receptor beta chains derived from one specimen sequenced in a study of Ad26.COV2.S vaccination and SARS-CoV-2 variants (dated by TCRdb to the early 2020s). The library was prepared using the immunoSEQ multiplex PCR assay. The table was pulled from immuneACCESS by TCRdb, which kept in-frame rearrangements only. Such tables lose some clones; where checked, under half of the loss comes from unresolved V genes, and the rest has no known cause. Across this sample there are 180,000 or so clones, with 87% seen only once. About 5.5% of the sample comes from the top ten. Reading the label with the study, this specimen's time point is: individuals recovered from natural SARS-CoV-2 infection. This specimen was peripheral blood, taken after recovery from COVID-19. The origin of the receptors is a human donor who had recovered from COVID-19.

The genes are TRBV7-3 and TRBJ2-1; D perhaps matches TRBD1 (5 bases). V was cut by 5 bases and J by 10 bases, with 12 bases left in between. The CDR3 runs 12 residues. Germline lookup yields CDR1 SGHTA and CDR2 FQGTGA. This chain's CDR3 is CASSPRVGEQFF. The CDR3 DNA follows: TGTGCCAGCAGCCCCAGGGTAGGCGAGCAGTTCTTC.

The chain recombines TRBV7-9 with TRBJ2-2, with 9 positions matching TRBD2. The V gene's germline CDR1 is SEHNR and CDR2 FQNEAQ (reference sequence). The CDR3 is 17 amino acids. Germline trimming cut 5 bases from V and 5 bases from J; bases unmatched to any gene: 12. The CDR3 sequence is CASSLGQTSGFTGELFF. DNA for the CDR3: TGTGCCAGCAGCCTAGGGCAAACTAGCGGGTTTACCGGGGAGCTGTTTTTT.

This clone appeared a single time. The gene calls are TRBV7-9 and TRBJ1-6, with D hard to call. Germline CDR1 and CDR2: SEHNR and FQNEAQ (reference sequence). V lost 5 bases and J lost 9, with 23 bases in between. The CDR3 spans 17 residues. The CDR3 protein is CASSLTPSGRKLSPLHF. CDR3 DNA: TGTGCCAGCAGCCTAACCCCCAGCGGCCGCAAACTTTCACCCCTCCACTTT.

In DNA, the CDR3 is TGTGCCATCGTTTCGGAACTAGCGGGAGGGCCTCTGTACAATGAGCAGTTCTTC. Translating gives CAIVSELAGGPLYNEQFF. The chain is built from TRBV10-3 and TRBJ2-1; 13 nucleotides align to TRBD2. CDR3 length: 18 residues. CDR1 is ENHRY, CDR2 SYGVKD, per germline. V shed 8 bases and J 4 bases; nucleotides not matched to a gene: 14.

The chain carries TRBV27 and TRBJ2-5; 12 bases line up with TRBD2. This CDR3 has 15 amino acids. The ends lost 5 bases at V and 5 bases at J; junction bases unmatched: 6. Germline lookup yields CDR1 MNHEY and CDR2 SMNVEV (reference sequence). CDR3 DNA: TGTGCCAGCAGTCACGGACTAGCGGGACGGGAGACCCAGTACTTC. The encoded protein is CASSHGLAGRETQYF.

The chain combines TRBV27 with TRBJ2-3; 9 bases match TRBD1. The V gene end was trimmed by 3 bases and the J gene end by 0 bases; junction bases not matched to a gene: 7. The CDR3 consists of 17 residues. The germline V gene encodes CDR1 MNHEY and CDR2 SMNVEV (reference sequence). CDR3 in amino acids: CASSLRKGTGSTDTQYF. The CDR3, as DNA: TGTGCCAGCAGTTTGCGGAAGGGGACAGGGAGCACAGATACGCAGTATTTT.

The chain couples TRBV5-1 to TRBJ2-2; D is possibly TRBD2 (5 bases). Germline CDR1 reads SGHRS; CDR2 reads YFSETQ. V gave up 4 bases and J gave up 4 bases, with 5 bases separating them. The CDR3 runs to 12 residues. The CDR3 here is CASSAGTGELFF. CDR3 coding DNA: TGCGCCAGCAGCGCGGGCACCGGGGAGCTGTTTTTT. The variable domain in full, completed from reference TRBV5-1 and TRBJ2-2, reads KAGVTQTPRYLIKTRGQQVTLSCSPISGHRSVSWYQQTPGQGLQFLFEYFSETQRNKGNFPGRFSGRQFSNSRSEMNVSTLELGDSALYLCASSAGTGELFFGEGSRLTVL.

The gene calls are TRBV4-1 and TRBJ1-2; weak D call: TRBD1 (5 bases). This CDR3 region has 14 residues. V lost 4 bases, J lost 7 bases, and 16 bases lay in between. The germline V gene has CDR1 MGHRA and CDR2 YSYEKL. The CDR3 protein is CASSLINTGTGYTF. Written as DNA, the CDR3 is TGCGCCAGCAGCCTTATAAATACAGGAACTGGCTACACCTTC.

This chain connects TRBV5-1 to TRBJ2-5; D is perhaps TRBD1 (6 bases). The CDR3 is made up of 15 amino acids. Between the trimmed V and J ends, which lost 4 bases and 0 bases, there was a span of 13 bases. CDR1 is SGHRS, CDR2 YFSETQ, per germline. CDR3 residues: CASSIGQIDQETQYF. For the CDR3, the DNA is TGCGCCAGCAGCATAGGACAGATAGACCAAGAGACCCAGTACTTC.

This clone was observed a few times. V usage is TRBV27 and J usage is TRBJ2-5; TRBD1 aligns across 10 bases. V lost 5 bases to trimming and J lost 2 bases; unmatched junction nucleotides: 11. CDR3 length: 17 amino acids. In germline, CDR1 is MNHEY, CDR2 SMNVEV (reference sequence). The CDR3 loop is CASSTRQGALSQETQYF. The CDR3 DNA sequence: TGTGCCAGCAGTACCCGACAGGGGGCGCTTAGTCAAGAGACCCAGTACTTC.

This chain joins TRBV9 and TRBJ2-2; perhaps TRBD2 as D (7 bases). Per germline, CDR1 SGDLS and CDR2 YYNGEE. Trimming cost V 0 bases and J 5 bases, with 11 bases left between them. CDR3 size: 15 residues. This CDR3 reads CASSVVGGETGELFF. The CDR3 coding sequence is TGTGCCAGCAGCGTAGTAGGGGGGGAAACCGGGGAGCTGTTTTTT.

The chain recombines TRBV10-1 with TRBJ1-1; 8 nucleotides line up with TRBD1. The CDR3 runs to 17 residues. V lost 0 bases, J lost 0 bases, and 6 bases stayed unmatched. Germline V gene sequence: CDR1 WNHNN, CDR2 SYGVQD (reference sequence). CDR3: CASSESGTGIMNTEAFF. The DNA of the CDR3 is TGCGCCAGCAGTGAGTCCGGGACAGGTATAATGAACACTGAAGCTTTCTTT.

The chain uses TRBV9 and TRBJ1-1; D is ambiguous. The CDR3 totals 13 residues. Germline assignment: CDR1 SGDLS and CDR2 YYNGEE. Trimming removed 4 bases at V and 3 bases at J, with 10 bases between. This CDR3 is CASSLEGDTEAFF. The CDR3 DNA follows: TGTGCCAGCAGCCTGGAGGGCGACACTGAAGCTTTCTTT. The variable domain in full, completed from reference TRBV9 and TRBJ1-1, reads DSGVTQTPKHLITATGQRVTLRCSPRSGDLSVYWYQQSLDQGLQFLIQYYNGEERAKGNILERFSAQQFPDLHSELNLSSLELGDSALYFCASSLEGDTEAFFGQGTRLTVV.

The rearrangement links TRBV12-3 or TRBV12-4 to TRBJ2-1; D ambiguous. The CDR3 is made up of 11 amino acids. Deletions cut 6 bases from V and 9 bases from J, with 9 bases between. CDR3 region: CASSLAGEQFF. The CDR3 coding sequence is TGTGCCAGCAGCCTCGCCGGTGAGCAGTTCTTC.

The V call is TRBV3-1 (or the pseudogene TRBV3-2), the J call TRBJ1-3; D gene uncertain. This CDR3 spans 14 amino acids. From germline, CDR1 is LGHDT and CDR2 YNNKEL (reference sequence). Trimming left V 2 bases short and J 4 bases short, with 9 bases between. CDR3 sequence reads: CASSQLTGGNTIYF. The CDR3 region has the DNA TGTGCCAGCAGCCAACTGACGGGAGGAAACACCATATATTTT.

The V gene is TRBV18, the J gene TRBJ1-3; D is perhaps TRBD1 (6 bases). Germline loops: CDR1 KGHSH, CDR2 LQKENI. This CDR3 is built from 17 residues. Trimming pared 5 bases from V and 0 bases from J, leaving 17 bases between. The CDR3: CASSKIQGPLSGNTIYF. CDR3 DNA sequence: TGTGCCAGCTCAAAGATACAGGGACCTCTCTCTGGAAACACCATATATTTT.

The rearrangement joins TRBV11-2 to TRBJ1-2; weak D call: TRBD1 (5 bases). CDR1 and CDR2 from the germline V gene are SGHAT and FQNNGV. The CDR3 is made up of 14 amino acids. The ends were cut back, 4 bases at V and 8 bases at J, with 17 bases in the middle. The CDR3 DNA reads TGTGCCAGCAGCTCCCTTCAGGGAGAAGGGGGCTACACCTTC. Translation: CASSSLQGEGGYTF.

Here the CDR3 reads CASSQRGNYGYTF. For the CDR3, the DNA is TGTGCCAGCAGCCAGAGAGGGAACTATGGCTACACCTTC. The chain is built from TRBV3-1 (or the pseudogene TRBV3-2) and TRBJ1-2; D gene uncertain. Germline V lookup: CDR1 LGHDT, CDR2 YNNKEL (reference sequence). This CDR3 spans 13 amino acids. Trimming cost V 3 bases and J 2 bases, with 7 bases left between them.

The chain joins TRBV27 to TRBJ1-6; D unresolved. V lost 4 bases to trimming and J lost 8 bases, with 9 bases between them. Germline CDR1 and CDR2: MNHEY and SMNVEV (reference sequence). CDR3 size: 13 residues. The CDR3 DNA sequence: TGTGCCAGCAGTTCCTTTCGAGATTCACCCCTCCACTTT. It translates to CASSSFRDSPLHF.

The rearrangement joins TRBV6-5 to TRBJ2-1, with D perhaps matching TRBD2 (6 bases). The germline V gene encodes CDR1 MNHEY and CDR2 SVGAGI. The CDR3 extends over 14 amino acids. V was clipped by 3 bases and J by 3 bases, with 9 bases between them. In DNA, the CDR3 is TGTGCCAGCAGTTATGGGCGGGGCTACAATGAGCAGTTCTTC. It encodes CASSYGRGYNEQFF.

This clone appeared a single time. The rearrangement uses TRBV7-6 and TRBJ1-6, with 7 bases that match TRBD1. The CDR3 covers 16 residues. V dropped 1 base and J dropped 9; count of bases not matched to a gene: 9. Germline CDR1 and CDR2: SGHVS and FNYEAQ. CDR3 DNA: TGTGCCAGCAGCTTAGTAGGGGGCAGGAGTGGTTCACCCCTCCACTTT. It codes for CASSLVGGRSGSPLHF.

This clone was detected only once. The V call is TRBV11-2, the J call TRBJ2-1; D is unresolved. Trimming removed 4 bases from V and 0 bases from J, with 19 bases in between. Germline CDR1 is SGHAT and CDR2 is FQNNGV. The CDR3 has 18 amino acids. The CDR3 sequence is CASSSLREWGNSYNEQFF. The CDR3 DNA reads as TGTGCCAGCAGCTCCCTCCGCGAGTGGGGAAACTCCTACAATGAGCAGTTCTTC.

This clone was counted a few times. The chain uses TRBV4-1 and TRBJ2-3; either TRBD1 or TRBD2 may fit D (5 bases each). Germline V lookup: CDR1 MGHRA, CDR2 YSYEKL. CDR3 length equals 14 residues. With 4 bases removed from V and 2 bases from J, the gap between germline ends came to 10 bases. The CDR3 region is CASSRGEPTDTQYF. CDR3 DNA sequence: TGCGCCAGCAGCCGAGGGGAACCCACAGATACGCAGTATTTT.

The rearrangement links TRBV2 to TRBJ2-5; D is possibly TRBD1 (6 bases). The CDR3 is 15 amino acids. The V gene lost 5 bases and the J gene lost 4 bases, with 17 bases spanning the gap. Germline lookup yields CDR1 SNHLY and CDR2 FYNNEI. The DNA for the CDR3 is TGTGCCAGCAGTCAATATTCAGGGGCGGGAGAGACCCAGTACTTC. Amino acid sequence: CASSQYSGAGETQYF.

The chain is built from TRBV9 and TRBJ2-2, with D maybe TRBD2 (5 bases). The CDR3 spans 16 residues. V was pared by 5 bases and J by 1 base, with 15 bases between. In germline, CDR1 is SGDLS, CDR2 YYNGEE. The CDR3 loop reads CASSPPLSGNTGELFF. CDR3 in DNA: TGTGCCAGCAGTCCACCCCTCAGCGGGAACACCGGGGAGCTGTTTTTT.